This TCR beta chain emerged from a study of blood T cell repertoires in COVID-19 (dated by TCRdb to the early 2020s). Describing the broader study: Collaborator samples came from the United States, Italy and Spain and covered acute and convalescent phases of COVID-19. Where HLA class I and class II types were available, the types were taken from metadata supplied by the sample provider, not from assay-based typing. The dataset comprised deeply sampled blood TCRbeta repertoires from subjects exposed to, actively infected with, or recovered from COVID-19. The prospective study material was composed of cDNA or gDNA derived from T cells, B-cell-depleted T cells, or PBMCs. A freely available public database, intended as a resource for researchers studying the immune response to SARS-CoV-2, is where the repertoires were released. The samples were drawn from the first 160 participants of the ongoing ImmuneRACE study and from over 950 subjects provided by 6 global collaborators. The sample metadata nearly always contained a de-identified subject ID, COVID-19 status, age in years and sex.

Trimming at the junction amounts to 2 bases on V and 3 bases on J, and the germline ends lie 11 bases apart. The CDR3, from cysteine to phenylalanine, totals 15 residues. Only the CDR3 portion is preserved as DNA: 45 bases, with reading frame beginning at the first base. Taken from the germline V gene, the CDR1 and CDR2 loops are MGHRA and YSYEKL. Whole blood was collected in K2EDTA tubes by collaborating institutions according to the institutions' own protocols. For TCRbeta analysis, collaborator samples were shipped as frozen whole blood, as isolated PBMCs, or as DNA extracted from either sample type. Findings and caveats that apply to the study as a whole: Clinical and demographic metadata were provided uncurated, with the amount varying by source and participant.

As regards this clone: The specificity of this receptor is unknown. It has no much larger one-base neighbor in the sample; base qualities were not kept.

TCRbeta CDR3 regions were amplified from genomic DNA by means of the immunoSEQ Assay, a bias-controlled multiplex PCR. In the authors' own workflow: Nucleated cell counts per sample were estimated from amplification of reference gene primers within the assay. To quantify the absolute abundance of each unique TCRbeta CDR3 rearrangement, sequence reads were collapsed and filtered. Productive Simpson clonality was computed per sample as the square root of Simpson's diversity index over productive rearrangements. TCRdb stores this immuneACCESS table with in-frame sequences only. Part of the clones is absent; in the studies checked, under half of the shortfall reflects unresolved V genes, and no reason is known for the rest. The V and J calls and the clone size are those of that table, but D and trimming were determined from the DNA. This sample gives approximately 210,000 clones in total; 88% of them show up just once. In total, the top ten clones hold approximately 0.7% of the sample.

Sequenced: peripheral blood. The chain joins TRBV4-1 to TRBJ2-1; the D gene is possibly TRBD2, with 5 bases matching. This sequence was found in a man aged 35 to 55 with acute or convalescent COVID-19. CDR3 loop: CASSQTSYLYNEQFF. The DNA sequence reads TGCGCCAGCAGCCAAACTAGTTACCTCTACAATGAGCAGTTCTTC.